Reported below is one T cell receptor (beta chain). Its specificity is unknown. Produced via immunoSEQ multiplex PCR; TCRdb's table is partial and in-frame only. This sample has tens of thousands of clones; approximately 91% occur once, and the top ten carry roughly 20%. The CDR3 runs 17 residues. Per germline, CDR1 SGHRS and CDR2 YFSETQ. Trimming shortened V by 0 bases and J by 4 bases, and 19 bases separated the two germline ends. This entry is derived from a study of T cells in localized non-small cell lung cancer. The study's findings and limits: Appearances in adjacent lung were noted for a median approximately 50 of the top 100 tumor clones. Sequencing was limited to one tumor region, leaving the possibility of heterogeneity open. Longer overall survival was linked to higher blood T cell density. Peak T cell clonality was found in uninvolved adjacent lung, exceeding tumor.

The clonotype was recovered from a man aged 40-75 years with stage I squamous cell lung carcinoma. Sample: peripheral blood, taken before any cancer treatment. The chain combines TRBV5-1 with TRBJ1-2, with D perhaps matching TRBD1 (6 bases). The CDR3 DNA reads TGCGCCAGCAGCTTGGGACAGGATGGCAGCTCCACCTATGGCTACACCTTC. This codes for CASSLGQDGSSTYGYTF.